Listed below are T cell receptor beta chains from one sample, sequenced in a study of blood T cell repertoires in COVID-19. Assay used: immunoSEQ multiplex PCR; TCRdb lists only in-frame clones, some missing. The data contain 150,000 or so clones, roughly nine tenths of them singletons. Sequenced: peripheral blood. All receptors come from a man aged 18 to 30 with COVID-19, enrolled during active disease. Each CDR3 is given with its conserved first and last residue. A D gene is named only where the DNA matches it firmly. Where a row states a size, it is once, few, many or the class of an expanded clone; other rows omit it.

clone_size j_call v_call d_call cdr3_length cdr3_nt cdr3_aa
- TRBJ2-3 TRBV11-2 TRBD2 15 TGTGCCAGCAGCTTAGACGCGGGAGAGCCAGATACGCAGTATTTT CASSLDAGEPDTQYF
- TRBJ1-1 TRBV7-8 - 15 TGTGCCAGCAGCTTACAAAGGACAATGAACACTGAAGCTTTCTTT CASSLQRTMNTEAFF
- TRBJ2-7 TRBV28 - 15 TGTGCCAGCAGTTCCCGGGTCGCAAACATCTACGAGCAGTACTTC CASSSRVANIYEQYF
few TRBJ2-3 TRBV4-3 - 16 TGCGCCAGCAGCCAAGACGCGGGGTCTAGCACAGATACGCAGTATTTT CASSQDAGSSTDTQYF
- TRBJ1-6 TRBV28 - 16 TGTGCCAGCAGTTTAGGGCAGAGCTCCTATAATTCACCCCTCCACTTT CASSLGQSSYNSPLHF
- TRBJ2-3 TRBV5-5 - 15 TGTGCCAGCAGCTTGGGACTAACTAGCACAGATACGCAGTATTTT CASSLGLTSTDTQYF
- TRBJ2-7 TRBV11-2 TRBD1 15 TGTGCCAGCAGCTCTAGTCCCGGGACAGGGGTCGAGCAGTACTTC CASSSSPGTGVEQYF
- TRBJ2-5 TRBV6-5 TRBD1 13 TGTGCCAGCAGTACGGACAGGGGAGAGACCCAGTACTTC CASSTDRGETQYF
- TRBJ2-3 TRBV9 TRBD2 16 TGTGCCAGCAGCCTCCCACCGCGGGGGGGCACAGATACGCAGTATTTT CASSLPPRGGTDTQYF
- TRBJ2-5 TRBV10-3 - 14 TGTGCCAACTGGGCAGGGGTCCCCCAAGAGACCCAGTACTTC CANWAGVPQETQYF
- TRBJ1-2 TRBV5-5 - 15 TGTGCCAGCAGCACACATCCTCGAGGACAGCAGGGCTACACCTTC CASSTHPRGQQGYTF
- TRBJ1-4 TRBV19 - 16 TGTGCCAGTAGTTCCCCATACAGGGCTGCTAATGAAAAACTGTTTTTT CASSSPYRAANEKLFF
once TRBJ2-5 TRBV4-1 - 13 TGCGCCAGCAGCCAAGGGAGGGTCGAGACCCAGTACTTC CASSQGRVETQYF
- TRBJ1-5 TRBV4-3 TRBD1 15 TGCGCCAGCAGCCAGCACCGGGACAGGGACCAGCCCCAGCATTTT CASSQHRDRDQPQHF
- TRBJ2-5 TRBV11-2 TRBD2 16 TGTGCCAGCAGCTTATCCATGGGGCCCGGGGGGGAGACCCAGTACTTC CASSLSMGPGGETQYF
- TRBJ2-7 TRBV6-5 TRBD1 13 TGTGCCAGCAGCAGGGACAGGCGGAACGAGCAGTACTTC CASSRDRRNEQYF
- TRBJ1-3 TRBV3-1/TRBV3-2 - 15 TGTGCCAGCAGCCAAGACGGGGTCTCTGGAAACACCATATATTTT CASSQDGVSGNTIYF
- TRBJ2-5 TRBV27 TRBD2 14 TGTGCCAATATAGCGGGACTGTTGCGGGAGACCCAGTACTTC CANIAGLLRETQYF
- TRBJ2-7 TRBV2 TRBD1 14 TGTGCCAGCAGCGGGGGGACAGGGCTCTACGAGCAGTACTTC CASSGGTGLYEQYF
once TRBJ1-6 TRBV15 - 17 TGTGCCACCAGCCTGCCCGGTTTGAGCTCCTATAATTCACCCCTCCACTTT CATSLPGLSSYNSPLHF
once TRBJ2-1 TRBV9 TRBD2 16 TGTGCCAGCAGCGCACCGGGACTAGCGGGAGATTATGAGCAGTTCTTC CASSAPGLAGDYEQFF
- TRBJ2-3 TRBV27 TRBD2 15 TGTGCCAGCAGTGTAAGACTAGCGGGAGGGCCTACGCAGTATTTT CASSVRLAGGPTQYF
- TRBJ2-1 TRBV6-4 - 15 TGTGCCAGCAGTCAAGACAGAGAGAGCTACAATGAGCAGTTCTTC CASSQDRESYNEQFF
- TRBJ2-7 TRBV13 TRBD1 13 TGTGCCAGCAGGAGGGACAGCTCCTACGAGCAGTACTTC CASRRDSSYEQYF
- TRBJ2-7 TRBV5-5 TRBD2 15 TGTGCCAGCAGTTCGCTAGCGGGAACCCGCAACGAGCAGTACTTC CASSSLAGTRNEQYF
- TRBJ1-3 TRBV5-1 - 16 TGCGCCAGCAGCTTGAATTTTACGCGATCTGGAAACACCATATATTTT CASSLNFTRSGNTIYF
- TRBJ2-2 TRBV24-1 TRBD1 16 TGTGCCACCAGTGATTTACGACAGGGCGACACCGGGGAGCTGTTTTTT CATSDLRQGDTGELFF
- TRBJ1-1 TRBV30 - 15 TGTGCCGGGGCTCGAGGGACATTTGTTTCCGTTGAAGCTTTCTTT CAGARGTFVSVEAFF
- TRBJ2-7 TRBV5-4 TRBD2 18 TGTGCCAGCAGCTCAGGGATACCGGGACTAGCGGGAACCTACGAGCAGTACTTC CASSSGIPGLAGTYEQYF
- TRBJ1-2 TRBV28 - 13 TGTGCCAGCAGGGGAATTGGGGGCCCTGGCTACACCTTC CASRGIGGPGYTF
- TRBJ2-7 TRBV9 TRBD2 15 TGTGCCAGCAGCGTTAGCGGGAGCAGCACCTACGAGCAGTACTTC CASSVSGSSTYEQYF
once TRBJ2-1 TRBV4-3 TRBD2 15 TGCGCCAGCAGCCTGGGCGGGGGTCCTTACAATGAGCAGTTCTTC CASSLGGGPYNEQFF
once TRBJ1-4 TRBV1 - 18 TGCACCAGCAGCCAAGATGGCCCCTTAAGCGGAGTTCGGGAAAAACTGTTTTTT CTSSQDGPLSGVREKLFF
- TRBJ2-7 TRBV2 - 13 TGTGCCAGCAGTGGAGGCTCGACGTACGAGCAGTACTTC CASSGGSTYEQYF
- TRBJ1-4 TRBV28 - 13 TGTGCCAGCAGTTCCGGGTCGCTACCGGAACTGTTTTTT CASSSGSLPELFF
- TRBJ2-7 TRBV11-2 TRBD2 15 TGTGCCAGCAGCTTAGAAAGGACTAGCGGGGACGAGCAGTACTTC CASSLERTSGDEQYF
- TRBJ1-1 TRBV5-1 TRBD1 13 TGCGCCAGCAGCTTGACACGACAGGGCGAAGCTTTCTTT CASSLTRQGEAFF
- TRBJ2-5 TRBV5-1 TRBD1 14 TGCGCCAGCAGCTACCAGGGGGCGCGGGAGACCCAGTACTTC CASSYQGARETQYF
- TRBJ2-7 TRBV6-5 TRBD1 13 TGTGCCAGCACCCGGACAGGACCCTACGAGCAGTACTTC CASTRTGPYEQYF
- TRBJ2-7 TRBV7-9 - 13 TGTGCCAGCAGCTTAGTTCCCCAGGGCGAGCAGTACTTC CASSLVPQGEQYF
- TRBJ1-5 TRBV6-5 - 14 TGTGCCAGCAGCCTGGACAGAACGGGTCAGCCCCAGCATTTT CASSLDRTGQPQHF